This T cell receptor (beta chain) derives from a study of cytomegalovirus exposure and HLA in healthy donors (dated by TCRdb to 2015 to 2018). In the study overall: An earlier analysis of approximately 640 of the donors reported about 250 Gb of sequence data and about 100 million unique TCR beta sequences from 150 million to 200 million T cells. An early release covering approximately 600 HLA-typed donors comprised about 310 gigabases of sequencing data and around 80 million unique TCR sequences. Of the roughly 400 genotyped donors, roughly 80% fell in the genetic ancestry cluster associated with self-reported Caucasian donors. The study aimed to test whether signatures of past pathogen exposure could be identified by cataloging public T cell receptors. Using immunosequencing, the study profiled T cell repertoires from around 670 subjects and related those repertoires to cytomegalovirus serostatus. Along with the approximately 700-subject first cohort, a separate validation cohort of some 130 different subjects was used. The study combined high-throughput TCR immunosequencing, statistical association of individual TCRs with disease status, and machine learning to predict cytomegalovirus infection status. To study patterns of TCR occurrence, a later analysis re-analyzed previously published TCR beta repertoires from 666 donors and added high-resolution HLA genotyping. The later analysis used no new phenotypic data to find candidate immune exposures, relying instead on TCR beta sequences and their occurrence across donors. In an earlier analysis of a few hundred of the donors, high-throughput TCR beta sequencing was used to judge whether each TCR beta V gene segment behaved as functional or pseudogenic. Donor age, sex, ethnicity and CMV serostatus were collected together with the repertoire data. In a later genetic analysis, genome-wide SNP genotypes for about 55% of the roughly 670 donors were used, and that subset was treated as a discovery cohort. All discovery cohort repertoires had been generated on a single sequencing platform. Both class I and class II loci were covered by HLA typing, at four-digit resolution. Typing coverage varied by locus: roughly 629-640 donors for A, B, C, DRB1 and DQB1; approximately 500 for DQA1; 600 to 610 for DPA1; 450 to 480 for DPB1. Roughly five DR-DQ haplotypes were handled as single units for association and clustering, since linkage in the cohort was strong. On average, around 240,000 unique TCR beta nucleotide sequences were sequenced per donor among a few hundred genotyped donors of the cohort, with around 19% of those sequences being non-productive.

Details on this clone: Which antigen it targets is not known. There are no base qualities to consult, and no much larger clone falls within one base.

The paper's findings and limits, for the study overall: A cluster of highly shared sequence variants was judged likely to represent a technical artifact of the sequencing pipeline. The study gave a list of around 170 TCR beta chains associated with cytomegalovirus. Most TCR sequences were seen in very few donors, while some public TCRs were found in many individuals. Because HLA typing was missing for some donors at each locus, association tests included only the typed subset. The earlier analysis of approximately 560 of the donors excluded seventeen rarely observed V segments, including chromosome 9 orphons, because counts were too low. V-gene and J-gene trimming of TCR beta chains was associated with a missense DCLRE1C variant in a later genetic analysis, and the association was replicated in an independent cohort. In a later analysis, about 16,000 TCR beta sequences were associated with specific HLA alleles at a false discovery rate of 0.05. According to the authors, the approach could potentially be generalized to other disease states and immunological phenotypes. A further reported finding was that TCR beta sequences accurately predicted the HLA-A and HLA-B alleles for most subjects in the first cohort. Assigning TCR associations to individual alleles was difficult when HLA alleles, especially DR and DQ, strongly co-occurred. Linkage disequilibrium might explain the correlated functional status among segregating V segments, but an unknown experimental factor could not be ruled out. In a later analysis, HLA-associated TCR beta chains showed more clonal expansion and lower generation probabilities than non-associated chains that were equally common. For the cohort, immune exposure information was limited to CMV serostatus. A few of the identified cytomegalovirus-associated TCR beta chains were confirmed in vitro to be specific for cytomegalovirus antigens. In a later analysis, TCR association rates were found to vary across HLA loci, with the most associated TCRs seen for DRB1 alleles and the fewest for HLA-C alleles. The classifier was reported to diagnose cytomegalovirus status with high specificity and sensitivity in both the original cohort and the validation cohort. The cohort was sequenced for TCR beta chains only, and without alpha or paired-chain data the features that could be detected were limited. A later analysis found that most CMV-associated TCR beta chains appeared HLA-restricted, with HLA associations seemingly driven largely by CMV exposure. Roughly uniform sequencing depth across donors was assumed in presence/absence analyses, although this assumption may not hold. Broadly in line with IMGT annotations, most TCR beta V segments showed up in productive rearrangements about 87% or about 30% of the time in an earlier analysis of about 500 of the donors. According to a later genetic analysis, donors in an Asian-associated ancestry cluster had fewer N-insertions in productive TCRs than the approximately 650-donor mean. In a later analysis, several top co-occurrence clusters were reported to appear linked to parvovirus B19, influenza, CMV and Epstein-Barr virus.

The cohort was made up of 500 to 850 healthy bone marrow donors. At the time of sampling, all cohort members were nominally healthy, though unrecorded immune exposures were likely present. The donor was CMV seronegative and belonged to the group of approximately 320 seronegative cohort members. Every donor gave a peripheral blood sample, and the peripheral blood mononuclear cells from that sample were used for TCR beta sequencing. The Qiagen DNeasy Blood Extraction Kit was used to extract genomic DNA from the blood cell samples. The library was obtained by the immunoSEQ multiplex PCR assay. The multiplex PCR relied on a mix of 60 forward primers for TCR Vbeta segments and 13 reverse primers for TCR Jbeta segments. The CDR3 region of rearranged TCR beta genes was amplified from genomic DNA by a multiplex PCR assay. The amplified TCR beta libraries were sequenced on the Illumina HiSeq System as 87-base-pair reads. The study's processing was this. A later analysis counted around 72 million unique TCR beta chains across the 690 or so repertoires, and around 9.9 million of these chains were shared by at least two donors. Raw reads were error-corrected and collapsed into unique sequences by a nearest-neighbor algorithm in which closely related sequences were merged to remove PCR and sequencing errors. CDR3 sequences were aligned to IMGT reference sequences to assign V, D and J gene segments. For a sequence to be retained, at least a six-nucleotide match to both a V gene segment and a J gene segment was required. A rearrangement counted as productive if the CDR3 had no stop codons and remained in frame with V and J, and every other rearrangement counted as non-productive. Following IMGT convention, CDR3 was defined as the stretch from the second conserved V-encoded cysteine to the conserved J-encoded phenylalanine. The earlier analysis of more than 450 of the donors excluded sequences that lacked an unambiguous match to a single V gene segment. An earlier analysis of a few hundred of the donors classified V segments as functional when productive rearrangements were above 56.7% and as segregating when the standard deviation between donors was above 5%. To diagnose cytomegalovirus status from the catalog of TCR beta chain sequences, a statistical classification framework was built. In a later analysis, TCR nucleotide sequences were compared against IMGT/GENE-DB human TR gene sequences so that V and J genes could be assigned. The TCRdist pipeline was used in a later analysis to assign CDR3 sequences and most-parsimonious VDJ recombination scenarios. In a later analysis, each TCR beta chain was defined by its CDR3 amino acid sequence together with its V-gene family, and reads without a unique V-gene family were excluded. To address suspected cross-contamination and a sequencing artifact, a later analysis removed 550 to 750 highly shared, low-generation-probability nucleotide sequences. In a later analysis, a clonal expansion index for each public chain was calculated from normalized within-repertoire ranks of inferred template counts. A later analysis computed generation probabilities with a VDJ recombination model fitted to out-of-frame rearrangements, and checked the results against IGoR. In a later analysis, hypergeometric tests were used to score TCR-TCR, TCR-HLA and TCR-CMV co-occurrence, with a repertoire-size bias correction applied to TCR pairs. To estimate false discovery rates, a later analysis permuted the HLA or CMV assignments 20 times. In a later analysis, co-occurring TCRs were grouped with DBSCAN, and TCRdist sequence similarity was added when clustering was performed within HLA-allele-positive subsets. Co-occurrence clustering excluded repertoires with fewer than 30,000 or more than 120,000 public chains, plus five with anomalous nucleotide sharing. TCRdb took this table from immuneACCESS and kept in-frame rearrangements with V and J called. Such tables lack part of the clones; where checked against another copy, unresolved V genes explain under half of the gap, and the rest is unexplained. Clone size and V and J calls were adopted from that table, with D and trimming inferred from the DNA. This sample has tens of thousands of clones in its table, and around 78% of those were observed once. The ten largest clones represent 5.5% to 7% of the sample.

Input material: PBMCs. The sequence was collected from a man aged 45-65 years in good health and CMV-seronegative.

CDR3 protein: CASSQIGLAETYEQYF. The nucleotide sequence reads TGTGCCAGCAGCCAAATAGGACTAGCGGAGACCTACGAGCAGTACTTC. The chain links TRBV5-6 with TRBJ2-7, with 10 bases aligning to TRBD2. The germline V end is reduced by 4 bases and the J end by 2 bases; junction bases left unmatched: 9. The cysteine opens and the phenylalanine closes a CDR3 of 16 amino acids. CDR3 DNA is the only sequence kept; it has 48 bases, read in frame from the first base. Sequences SGHDT (CDR1) and YYEEEE (CDR2) are obtained from the germline V gene.